This passage covers 21 T cell receptor beta chains from one sample sequenced in a study of shared clonotypes between healthy human individuals. Using immunoSEQ multiplex PCR, the repertoire was profiled, and TCRdb retains in-frame clones only, with some absent. The sample has hundreds of thousands of clones; around 72% are singletons. Sequencing input: memory CD4+ T cells sorted from blood. Subset described: CD45RA-negative fraction. These receptors all come from a woman in her twenties or thirties in good health.

This chain joins TRBV7-8 and TRBJ1-5; weak D call: TRBD1 (6 bases). Trimming pared 3 bases from V and 6 bases from J, leaving 12 bases between. The CDR3 has 14 residues. The germline gives CDR1 SGHVS, CDR2 FQNEAQ. The CDR3 reads CASSFAGGGQPQHF. Written as DNA, the CDR3 is TGTGCCAGCAGCTTCGCTGGGGGCGGTCAGCCCCAGCATTTT.

The rearrangement links TRBV4-1 to TRBJ2-1, with D unresolved. The length of the CDR3 is 11 residues. Trimming removed 0 bases at V and 6 bases at J, with 0 bases between. Germline V gene data show CDR1 as MGHRA and CDR2 as YSYEKL. The DNA of the CDR3 is TGCGCCAGCAGCCAAGACAATGAGCAGTTCTTC. Residues: CASSQDNEQFF.

The genes are TRBV18 and TRBJ1-3; D unresolved. The CDR3 covers 18 residues. In germline, CDR1 is KGHSH, CDR2 LQKENI. V was clipped by 5 bases and J by 0 bases, with 20 bases between them. Here the CDR3 DNA reads TGTGCCAGCTCAACGACCAGCGGAGGACGGTCCTCTGGAAACACCATATATTTT. Amino acid sequence: CASSTTSGGRSSGNTIYF.

The rearrangement joins TRBV19 to TRBJ2-7; 7 bases match TRBD2. There are 14 residues in the CDR3. The V gene's germline CDR1 is LNHDA and CDR2 SQIVND (reference sequence). Trimming took 6 bases from V and 2 from J; bases not matched to a gene: 7. CDR3 sequence: CASSLQAGAYEQYF. CDR3 DNA: TGTGCCAGTAGCCTACAGGCGGGAGCCTACGAGCAGTACTTC. The full variable domain, with the rest looked up from reference TRBV19 and TRBJ2-7, is DGGITQSPKYLFRKEGQNVTLSCEQNLNHDAMYWYRQDPGQGLRLIYYSQIVNDFQKGDIAEGYSVSREKKESFPLTVTSAQKNPTAFYLCASSLQAGAYEQYFGPGTRLTVT.

This clone was seen only a few times. The rearrangement links TRBV27 to TRBJ2-1, with 10 bases matching TRBD1. J gave up 7 bases and V 5 bases, and 14 bases lay outside the gene matches. The CDR3 spans 17 residues. Germline V CDR1 and CDR2: MNHEY, SMNVEV (reference sequence). The CDR3 bases are TGTGCCAGCAGTATCCGGACAGGGGGTTTCCCGGGTAATGAGCAGTTCTTC. It is translated as CASSIRTGGFPGNEQFF.

The rearrangement links TRBV28 to TRBJ1-1; 10 positions agree with TRBD1. V shed 2 bases and J 5 bases; nucleotides not matched to a gene: 8. CDR3 length: 16 amino acids. Germline CDR1 reads MDHEN; CDR2 reads SYDVKM. CDR3 nucleotides: TGTGCCAGCAGTTTAGGGGGACAGGGGATAAGGACTGAAGCTTTCTTT. The encoded protein is CASSLGGQGIRTEAFF. The full variable domain, with the rest looked up from reference TRBV28 and TRBJ1-1, is DVKVTQSSRYLVKRTGEKVFLECVQDMDHENMFWYRQDPGLGLRLIYFSYDVKMKEKGDIPEGYSVSREKKERFSLILESASTNQTSMYLCASSLGGQGIRTEAFFGQGTRLTVV.

This clone came up a few times. The chain recombines TRBV7-9 with TRBJ2-7; weak D call: TRBD1 (5 bases). Per the germline V gene, CDR1 is SEHNR and CDR2 is FQNEAQ (reference sequence). The CDR3 consists of 14 residues. Deletions cut 2 bases from V and 4 bases from J, with 12 bases between. The CDR3 sequence: CASSLKGPGYEQYF. CDR3 bases: TGTGCCAGCAGCTTAAAGGGGCCCGGTTACGAGCAGTACTTC.

CDR3 nucleotides: TGTGCCAGCAGCGAACAGGGCTACGAGCAGTACTTC. This sequence encodes CASSEQGYEQYF. This chain uses TRBV11-2 with TRBJ2-7; TRBD1 is a possible D gene (6 bases). The germline V and J ends were trimmed by 5 bases and 3 bases, with 8 bases remaining between them. The CDR3 runs 12 residues. Per germline, CDR1 SGHAT and CDR2 FQNNGV.

The V gene is TRBV15, the J gene TRBJ2-5; either TRBD1 or TRBD2 may fit D (6 bases each). From germline, CDR1 is LNHNV and CDR2 YYDKDF (reference sequence). The CDR3 sequence is 18 residues long. Trimming cost V 5 bases and J 5 bases, with 27 bases left between them. DNA of the CDR3: TGTGCCACCAGCCCATTTTCCCCTCCCAAGAGGGGGGTTGAGACCCAGTACTTC. Translating gives CATSPFSPPKRGVETQYF.

Of note for this clone: A read error may explain this, as a much larger clone is one base away. The chain joins TRBV7-7 to TRBJ2-3; D ambiguous. Trimming stripped 1 base from V and 0 bases from J, with 2 bases between. The CDR3 totals 13 residues. Germline V gene sequence: CDR1 SSHAT, CDR2 FNYEAQ (reference sequence). CDR3 nucleotide sequence: TGTGCCAGCAGCTTAGAAAGCACAGATACGCAGTATTTT. Protein: CASSLESTDTQYF. The variable domain in full, completed from reference TRBV7-7 and TRBJ2-3, reads GAGVSQSPRYKVTKRGQDVTLRCDPISSHATLYWYQQALGQGPEFLTYFNYEAQPDKSGLPSDRFSAERPEGSISTLTIQRTEQRDSAMYRCASSLESTDTQYFGPGTRLTVL.

In this sample, this clone turned up a few times. The chain recombines TRBV28 with TRBJ1-5, with D possibly matching TRBD1 (5 bases). Trimming left V 3 bases short and J 2 bases short, with 17 bases between. CDR1 and CDR2 (germline): MDHEN, SYDVKM. CDR3 length: 17 amino acids. The CDR3 loop reads CASSLGGLGRGNQPQHF. CDR3 nucleotide sequence: TGTGCCAGCAGTTTGGGGGGGTTAGGTAGGGGCAATCAGCCCCAGCATTTT.

A word on this clone: Within the sample, other DNA sequences also encode this same CDR3. V and J are TRBV5-1 and TRBJ1-5; 7 bases are shared with TRBD1. The germline V gene encodes CDR1 SGHRS and CDR2 YFSETQ. With 4 bases clipped from V and 4 bases from J, the junction kept 5 bases outside the gene matches. The CDR3 runs 14 residues. The CDR3 here is CASSPGTENQPQHF. CDR3 DNA: TGCGCCAGCAGCCCAGGGACAGAGAATCAGCCCCAGCATTTT.

V gene TRBV30 combines with J gene TRBJ2-3; D gene unclear. The CDR3 sequence is 12 residues long. From germline, CDR1 is GTSNPN and CDR2 SVGIG (reference sequence). V was cut by 3 bases and J by 5 bases, with 9 bases left in between. Written as DNA, the CDR3 is TGTGCCTGGAGGGGATCGGGAGATACGCAGTATTTT. Translating gives CAWRGSGDTQYF.

The CDR3 loop reads CAWSPLDREDYEQYF. The CDR3 DNA reads TGTGCCTGGAGTCCGTTGGACAGGGAGGACTACGAGCAGTACTTC. The chain joins TRBV30 to TRBJ2-7; 8 bases are a match to TRBD1. The CDR3 spans 15 residues. Unmatched junction bases numbered 9, after V lost 2 bases and J lost 3 bases. Germline loops: CDR1 GTSNPN, CDR2 SVGIG (reference sequence).

The rearrangement uses TRBV6-6 and TRBJ2-2, with 9 nucleotides matching TRBD2. Unmatched junction bases numbered 6, after V lost 5 bases and J lost 2 bases. CDR1 and CDR2 (germline): MNHNY, SVGAGI (reference sequence). This CDR3 has 16 amino acids. For the CDR3, the DNA is TGTGCCAGCAGTGTACCTAGCGGGACAAACACCGGGGAGCTGTTTTTT. As protein: CASSVPSGTNTGELFF.

This chain connects TRBV2 to TRBJ1-4; D is ambiguous. This CDR3 is built from 11 residues. CDR1 is SNHLY and CDR2 is FYNNEI in the germline V gene. The germline V and J ends were trimmed by 6 bases and 8 bases, with 7 bases remaining between them. The CDR3 DNA reads TGTGCCAGCAGAGTTGGCGAAAAACTGTTTTTT. This translates into CASRVGEKLFF.

This chain's CDR3 is CASSKGLVSYNEQFF. The CDR3 bases are TGTGCCAGCAGCAAAGGACTAGTCAGTTACAATGAGCAGTTCTTC. The J gene is TRBJ2-1, the V gene TRBV28; 7 nucleotides match TRBD2. CDR3 length equals 15 residues. The germline gives CDR1 MDHEN, CDR2 SYDVKM. Trimming at V came to 6 bases and at J to 4 bases, leaving 9 bases not matched to a gene.

V and J are TRBV29-1 and TRBJ2-5; no clear D gene. Trimming shortened V by 2 bases and J by 1 base, and 8 bases separated the two germline ends. Per the germline V gene, CDR1 is SQVTM and CDR2 is ANQGSEA. The CDR3 sequence is 13 residues long. The CDR3 protein is CSVEPRLQETQYF. The CDR3 DNA is TGCAGCGTTGAACCCCGGCTCCAAGAGACCCAGTACTTC.

The genes are TRBV7-8 and TRBJ1-3; tentative D call: TRBD1 (5 bases). The V gene's germline CDR1 is SGHVS and CDR2 FQNEAQ. V lost 0 bases, J lost 0 bases, and 12 bases lay in between. This CDR3 comprises 17 residues. DNA of the CDR3: TGTGCCAGCAGCTTAGCAAGGGGACTGAACTCTGGAAACACCATATATTTT. It is translated as CASSLARGLNSGNTIYF.

In this sample, this clone turned up once. The chain recombines TRBV28 with TRBJ2-7; TRBD1 matches at 9 bases. This CDR3 has 15 amino acids. The germline V gene encodes CDR1 MDHEN and CDR2 SYDVKM. V gave up 7 bases and J gave up 5 bases; unmatched junction bases: 12. In DNA form, the CDR3 reads TGTGCCAGCATACAAGGGACAGGGTCGTTACACGAGCAGTACTTC. Translated: CASIQGTGSLHEQYF. Using reference TRBV28 and TRBJ2-7 for the parts outside the CDR3, the full variable domain is DVKVTQSSRYLVKRTGEKVFLECVQDMDHENMFWYRQDPGLGLRLIYFSYDVKMKEKGDIPEGYSVSREKKERFSLILESASTNQTSMYLCASIQGTGSLHEQYFGPGTRLTVT.

The chain couples TRBV7-6 to TRBJ2-1; D ambiguous. The CDR3 sequence is 13 residues long. The germline CDR1 and CDR2 sequences are SGHVS and FNYEAQ. Trimming shortened V by 1 base and J by 11 bases, and 12 bases separated the two germline ends. The CDR3 DNA is TGTGCCAGCAGCTTAGACTCCGGGCGTAAGCAGTTCTTC. The encoded protein is CASSLDSGRKQFF.